This TCR beta chain was found in a study of beta chain features in type 1 diabetes. Study-wide context: Healthy donors resembled patients in age, gender and cell yields. Examined across all samples were around 110 million sorted cells. Study outcomes and limitations: Type 1 diabetes patients showed fewer insertions and more deletions at VDJ junctions.

A remark on this clone: As yet, its antigen is unknown.

From germline, CDR1 is MNHNS and CDR2 SASEGT. CDR3 length: 15 residues. V was clipped by 5 bases and J by 2 bases, with 16 bases between them. The entirety of the isolated RNA underwent reverse transcription, so expressed TCRB transcripts were sequenced. Produced via immunoSEQ multiplex PCR; TCRdb's table is partial and in-frame only. The repertoire holds fewer than 650,000 clones, with around 15% as singletons. The TCR was taken from a man between 18 and 35 years old in good health. The sequenced sample was naive CD4+ T cells from blood. The chain recombines TRBV6-1 with TRBJ2-7; maybe TRBD1 (5 bases). The DNA for the CDR3 is TGTGCCAGCAGTTTACCGACAGTCACCGCCTACGAGCAGTACTTC. It encodes CASSLPTVTAYEQYF.